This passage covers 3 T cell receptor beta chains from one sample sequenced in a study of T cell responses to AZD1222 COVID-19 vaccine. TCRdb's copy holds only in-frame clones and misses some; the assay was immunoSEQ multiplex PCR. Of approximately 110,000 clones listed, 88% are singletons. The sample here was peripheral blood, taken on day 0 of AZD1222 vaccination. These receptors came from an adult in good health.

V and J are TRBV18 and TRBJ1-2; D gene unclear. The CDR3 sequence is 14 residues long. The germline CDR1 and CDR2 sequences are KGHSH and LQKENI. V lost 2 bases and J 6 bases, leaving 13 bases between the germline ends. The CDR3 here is CASSPVGSLDGYTF. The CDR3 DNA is TGTGCCAGCTCACCAGTAGGCAGCCTAGATGGCTACACCTTC.

CDR3 sequence (DNA): TGCGCCAGCAGCCGTAGCGGGGGGCTCTCCTACGAGCAGTACTTC. Its translation: CASSRSGGLSYEQYF. This chain joins TRBV5-1 and TRBJ2-7, with 10 bases aligning to TRBD2. Germline loops: CDR1 SGHRS, CDR2 YFSETQ. The CDR3 is made up of 15 amino acids. Unmatched junction bases numbered 4, after V lost 4 bases and J lost 0 bases.

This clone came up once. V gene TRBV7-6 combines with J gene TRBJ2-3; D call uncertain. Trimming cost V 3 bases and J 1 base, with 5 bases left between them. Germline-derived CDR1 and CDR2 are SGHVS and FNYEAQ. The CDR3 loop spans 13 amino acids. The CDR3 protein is CASSLFRTDTQYF. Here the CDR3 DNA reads TGTGCCAGCAGCTTGTTTCGCACAGATACGCAGTATTTT.